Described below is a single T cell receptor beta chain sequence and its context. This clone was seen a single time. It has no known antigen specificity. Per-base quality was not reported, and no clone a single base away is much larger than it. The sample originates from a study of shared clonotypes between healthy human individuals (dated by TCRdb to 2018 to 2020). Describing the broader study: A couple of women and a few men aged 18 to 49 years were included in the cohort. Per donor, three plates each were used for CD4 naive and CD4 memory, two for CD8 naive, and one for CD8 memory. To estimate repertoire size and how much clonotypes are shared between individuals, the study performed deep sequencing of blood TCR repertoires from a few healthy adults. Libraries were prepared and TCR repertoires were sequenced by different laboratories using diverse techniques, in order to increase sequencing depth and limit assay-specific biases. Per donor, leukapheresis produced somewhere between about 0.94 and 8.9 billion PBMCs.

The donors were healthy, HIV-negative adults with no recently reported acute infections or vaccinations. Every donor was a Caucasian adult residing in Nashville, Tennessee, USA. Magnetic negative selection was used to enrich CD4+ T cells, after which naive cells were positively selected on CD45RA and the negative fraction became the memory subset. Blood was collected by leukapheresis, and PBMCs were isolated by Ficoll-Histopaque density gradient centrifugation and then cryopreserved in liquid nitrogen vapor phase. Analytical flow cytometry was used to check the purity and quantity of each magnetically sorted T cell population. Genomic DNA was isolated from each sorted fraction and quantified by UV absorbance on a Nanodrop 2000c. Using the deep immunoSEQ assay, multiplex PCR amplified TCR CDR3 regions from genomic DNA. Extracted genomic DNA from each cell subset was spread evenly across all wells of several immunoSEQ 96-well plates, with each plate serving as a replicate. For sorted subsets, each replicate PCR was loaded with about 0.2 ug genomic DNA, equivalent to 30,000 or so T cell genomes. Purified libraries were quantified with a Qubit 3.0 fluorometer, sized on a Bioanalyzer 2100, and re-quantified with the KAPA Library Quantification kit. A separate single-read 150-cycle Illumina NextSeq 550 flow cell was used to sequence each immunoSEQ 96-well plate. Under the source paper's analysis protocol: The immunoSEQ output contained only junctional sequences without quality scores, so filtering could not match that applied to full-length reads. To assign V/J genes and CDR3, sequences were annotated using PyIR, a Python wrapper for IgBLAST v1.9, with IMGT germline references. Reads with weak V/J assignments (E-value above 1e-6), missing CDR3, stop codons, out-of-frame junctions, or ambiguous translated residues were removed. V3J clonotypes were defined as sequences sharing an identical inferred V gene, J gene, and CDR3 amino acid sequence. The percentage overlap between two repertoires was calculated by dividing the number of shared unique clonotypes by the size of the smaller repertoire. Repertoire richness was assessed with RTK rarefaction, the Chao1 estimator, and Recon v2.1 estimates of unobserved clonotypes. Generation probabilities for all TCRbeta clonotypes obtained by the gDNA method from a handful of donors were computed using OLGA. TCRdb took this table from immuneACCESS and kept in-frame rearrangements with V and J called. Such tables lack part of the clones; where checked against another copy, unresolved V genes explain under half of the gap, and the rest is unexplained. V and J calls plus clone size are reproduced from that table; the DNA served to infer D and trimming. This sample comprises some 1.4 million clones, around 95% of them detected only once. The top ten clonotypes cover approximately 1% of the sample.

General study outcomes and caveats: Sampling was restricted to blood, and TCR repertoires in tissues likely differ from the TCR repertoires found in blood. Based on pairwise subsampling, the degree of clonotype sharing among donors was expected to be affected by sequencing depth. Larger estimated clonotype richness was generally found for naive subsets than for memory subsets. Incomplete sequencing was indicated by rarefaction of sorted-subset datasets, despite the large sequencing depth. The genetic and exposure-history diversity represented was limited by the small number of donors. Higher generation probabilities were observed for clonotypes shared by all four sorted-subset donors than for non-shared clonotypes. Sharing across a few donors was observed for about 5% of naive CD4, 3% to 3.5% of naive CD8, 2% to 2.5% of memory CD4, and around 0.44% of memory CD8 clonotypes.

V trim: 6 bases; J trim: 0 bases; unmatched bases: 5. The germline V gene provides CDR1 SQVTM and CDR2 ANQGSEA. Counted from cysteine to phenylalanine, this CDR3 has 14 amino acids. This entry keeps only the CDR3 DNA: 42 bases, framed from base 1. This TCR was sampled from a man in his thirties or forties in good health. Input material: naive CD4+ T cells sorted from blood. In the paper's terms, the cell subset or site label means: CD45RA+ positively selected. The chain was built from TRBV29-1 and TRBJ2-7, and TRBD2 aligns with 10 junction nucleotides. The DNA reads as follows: TGCAGCGTCACGATAGCGGGAGGCTCCTACGAGCAGTACTTC. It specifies CSVTIAGGSYEQYF.